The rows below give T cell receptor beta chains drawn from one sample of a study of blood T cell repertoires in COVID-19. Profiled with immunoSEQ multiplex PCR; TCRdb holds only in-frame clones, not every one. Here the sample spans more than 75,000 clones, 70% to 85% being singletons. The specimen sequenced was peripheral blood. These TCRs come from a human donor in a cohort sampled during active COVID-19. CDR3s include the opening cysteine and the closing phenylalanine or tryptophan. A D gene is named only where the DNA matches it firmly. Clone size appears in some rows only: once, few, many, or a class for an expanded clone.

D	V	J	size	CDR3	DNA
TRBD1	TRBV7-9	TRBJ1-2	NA	CASSYAGQVVGYTF	TGTGCCAGCAGCTACGCGGGACAGGTCGTGGGCTACACCTTC
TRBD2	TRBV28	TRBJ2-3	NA	CASRTPSGGMVDTQYF	TGTGCCAGCAGAACCCCTAGCGGCGGAATGGTAGATACGCAGTATTTT
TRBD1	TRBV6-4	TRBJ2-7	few	CASRERGTGSYEQYF	TGTGCCAGCCGCGAGAGAGGGACAGGGTCCTACGAGCAGTACTTC
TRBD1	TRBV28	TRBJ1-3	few	CASSPDREDTIYF	TGTGCCAGCAGCCCAGACAGGGAAGACACCATATATTTT
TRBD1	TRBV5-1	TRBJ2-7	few	CASSPGDRTYEQYF	TGCGCCAGCAGCCCCGGGGACAGAACCTACGAGCAGTACTTC
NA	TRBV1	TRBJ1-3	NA	CTSSQDQRATGDDSGNTIYF	TGCACCAGCAGCCAAGATCAACGGGCAACAGGGGACGACTCTGGAAACACCATATATTTT
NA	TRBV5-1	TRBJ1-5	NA	CASSIEPRYSNQPQHF	TGCGCCAGCAGCATTGAACCGAGATATAGCAATCAGCCCCAGCATTTT
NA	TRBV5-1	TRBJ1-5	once	CASSLEGDGQPQHF	TGCGCCAGCAGCTTGGAAGGAGATGGTCAGCCCCAGCATTTT
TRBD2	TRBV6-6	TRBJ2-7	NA	CASTPSSGGANEQYF	TGTGCCAGCACCCCAAGTAGCGGGGGGGCCAACGAGCAGTACTTC
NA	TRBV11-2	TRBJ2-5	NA	CASSWTSETQYF	TGTGCCAGCAGCTGGACATCAGAGACCCAGTACTTC
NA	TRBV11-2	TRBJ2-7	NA	CASSSTWGVDEQYF	TGTGCCAGCAGCTCCACTTGGGGGGTGGACGAGCAGTACTTC
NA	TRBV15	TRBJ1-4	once	CATSRDSSRFEKLFF	TGTGCCACCAGCAGAGATAGCTCGAGGTTTGAAAAACTGTTTTTT
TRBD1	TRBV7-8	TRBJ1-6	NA	CASTTDRGHSPLHF	TGTGCCAGCACCACGGACAGGGGGCATTCACCCCTCCACTTT
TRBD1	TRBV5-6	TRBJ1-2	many	CASSLVGTGGYGYTF	TGTGCCAGCAGCTTGGTCGGGACAGGGGGGTATGGCTACACCTTC
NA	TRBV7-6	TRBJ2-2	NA	CASSSWLGNTGELFF	TGTGCCAGCAGTAGCTGGTTAGGGAACACCGGGGAGCTGTTTTTT
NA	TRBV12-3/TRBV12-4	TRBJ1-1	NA	CASSLVDYTEAFF	TGTGCCAGCAGTTTAGTAGATTACACTGAAGCTTTCTTT
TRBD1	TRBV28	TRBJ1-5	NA	CASSGIDTGGNQPQHF	TGTGCCAGCAGCGGGATCGATACAGGGGGCAATCAGCCCCAGCATTTT
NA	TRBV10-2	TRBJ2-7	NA	CASSEAGAPSYEQYF	TGCGCCAGCAGTGAGGCGGGGGCCCCGTCCTACGAGCAGTACTTC
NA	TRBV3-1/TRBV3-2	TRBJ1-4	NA	CASSPPVRTAGTNEKLFF	TGTGCCAGCAGCCCCCCTGTAAGGACGGCGGGCACTAATGAAAAACTGTTTTTT
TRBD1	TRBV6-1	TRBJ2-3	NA	CASSERGQGFDTQYF	TGTGCCAGCAGTGAAAGGGGACAGGGTTTTGATACGCAGTATTTT
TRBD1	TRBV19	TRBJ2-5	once	CASSIGQGAVFLGETQYF	TGTGCCAGTAGTATAGGCCAGGGGGCCGTTTTTCTAGGAGAGACCCAGTACTTC
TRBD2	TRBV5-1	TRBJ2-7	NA	CASSLVASGVAYEQYF	TGCGCCAGCAGCTTGGTAGCTAGCGGGGTAGCCTACGAGCAGTACTTC
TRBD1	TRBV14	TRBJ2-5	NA	CASSQGQGASETQYF	TGTGCCAGCAGCCAAGGACAGGGGGCATCAGAGACCCAGTACTTC
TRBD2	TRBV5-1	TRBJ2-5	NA	CASSFSSGQETQYF	TGCGCCAGCAGCTTTTCTAGCGGCCAAGAGACCCAGTACTTC
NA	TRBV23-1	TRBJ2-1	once	CASSQSKPVPSYNEQFF	TGCGCCAGCAGTCAATCGAAGCCGGTCCCTTCGTACAATGAGCAGTTCTTC
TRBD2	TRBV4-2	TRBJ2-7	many	CASSAAGLVSYEQYF	TGTGCCAGCAGCGCAGCGGGACTAGTTAGCTACGAGCAGTACTTC
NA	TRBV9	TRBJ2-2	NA	CASSGRTEGNTGELFF	TGTGCCAGCTCTGGACGGACGGAGGGGAACACCGGGGAGCTGTTTTTT
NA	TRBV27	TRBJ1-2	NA	CASSFRPGSYGYTF	TGTGCCAGCAGTTTCCGGCCCGGGTCCTATGGCTACACCTTC
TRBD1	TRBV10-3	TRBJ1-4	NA	CAISDFGQGMKGEKLFF	TGTGCCATCAGTGACTTCGGACAGGGAATGAAAGGTGAAAAACTGTTTTTT
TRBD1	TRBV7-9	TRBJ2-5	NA	CASSPRGTGAETQYF	TGTGCCAGCAGCCCACGGGGGACAGGTGCCGAGACCCAGTACTTC
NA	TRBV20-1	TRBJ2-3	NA	CSASEGPGDTQYF	TGCAGTGCTAGTGAGGGGCCGGGAGATACGCAGTATTTT
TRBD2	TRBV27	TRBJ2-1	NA	CASSLDSGGIYNEQFF	TGTGCCAGCAGTTTAGATAGCGGGGGGATCTACAATGAGCAGTTCTTC
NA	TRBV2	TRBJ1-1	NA	CASELSLNTEAFF	TGTGCCAGCGAGCTGTCCCTGAACACTGAAGCTTTCTTT
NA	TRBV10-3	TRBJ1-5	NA	CAISEGQTYSNQPQHF	TGTGCCATCAGTGAAGGACAGACTTATAGCAATCAGCCCCAGCATTTT
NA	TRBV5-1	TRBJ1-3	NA	CASSYGGQDSGNTIYF	TGCGCCAGCAGCTATGGAGGTCAGGACTCTGGAAACACCATATATTTT
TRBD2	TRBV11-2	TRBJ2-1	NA	CASSLGYLAGADNEQFF	TGTGCCAGCAGCTTAGGGTATCTAGCGGGGGCTGACAATGAGCAGTTCTTC
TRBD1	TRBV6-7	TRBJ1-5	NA	CASSYNTGGRRFGNQPQHF	TGTGCCAGCAGTTACAATACAGGGGGCCGACGATTTGGCAATCAGCCCCAGCATTTT
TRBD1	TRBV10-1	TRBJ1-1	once	CASNLSTGGSEAFF	TGCGCCAGCAATTTGTCAACAGGGGGGTCTGAAGCTTTCTTT
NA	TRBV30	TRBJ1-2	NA	CAWSGGGLYGYTF	TGTGCCTGGAGTGGGGGGGGCCTATATGGCTACACCTTC
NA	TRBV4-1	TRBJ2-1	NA	CASSPSPDRYNEQFF	TGCGCCAGCAGCCCATCACCTGACAGGTACAATGAGCAGTTCTTC
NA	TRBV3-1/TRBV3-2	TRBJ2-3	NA	CASSRTTRLQAVWDTQYF	TGTGCCAGCAGCAGGACTACTAGGCTCCAAGCAGTCTGGGATACGCAGTATTTT
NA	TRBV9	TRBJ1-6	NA	CASSVGPDRNSPLHF	TGTGCCAGCAGCGTAGGTCCCGACAGGAATTCACCCCTCCACTTT
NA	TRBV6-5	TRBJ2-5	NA	CASSRVKGEETQYF	TGTGCCAGCAGCAGGGTGAAGGGGGAGGAGACCCAGTACTTC
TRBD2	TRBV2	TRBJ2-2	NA	CASTDPHTIAGGTGELFF	TGTGCCAGCACTGACCCACATACTATAGCGGGGGGCACCGGGGAGCTGTTTTTT
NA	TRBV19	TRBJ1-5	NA	CASSIDPRGSQPQHF	TGTGCCAGTAGTATAGATCCACGGGGTAGTCAGCCCCAGCATTTT
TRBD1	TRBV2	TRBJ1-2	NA	CASSGTGGFINYGYTF	TGTGCCAGCAGCGGGACAGGGGGCTTTATTAACTATGGCTACACCTTC
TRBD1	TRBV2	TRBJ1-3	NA	CASETGASGNTIYF	TGTGCCAGCGAAACAGGGGCCTCTGGAAACACCATATATTTT
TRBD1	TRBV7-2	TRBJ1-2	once	CASSLADRPYGYTF	TGTGCCAGCAGCTTAGCGGACAGGCCCTATGGCTACACCTTC
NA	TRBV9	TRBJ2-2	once	CASSVVRDGELFF	TGTGCCAGCAGCGTAGTCCGGGACGGGGAGCTGTTTTTT
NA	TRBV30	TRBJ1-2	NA	CAWKGLRANYGYTF	TGTGCCTGGAAAGGTCTCCGGGCTAACTATGGCTACACCTTC
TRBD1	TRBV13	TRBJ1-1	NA	CASSLRRTGGQVSTEAFF	TGTGCCAGCAGCTTAAGACGGACCGGGGGACAGGTGAGCACTGAAGCTTTCTTT
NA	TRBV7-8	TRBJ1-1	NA	CASSLAGQGLNTEAFF	TGTGCCAGCAGCTTAGCTGGTCAGGGGTTGAACACTGAAGCTTTCTTT
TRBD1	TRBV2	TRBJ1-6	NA	CASSGRDRLYF	TGTGCCAGCAGCGGCCGGGACAGGCTCTACTTT
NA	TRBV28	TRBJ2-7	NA	CASSRQAYEQYF	TGTGCCAGCAGCCGACAGGCCTACGAGCAGTACTTC
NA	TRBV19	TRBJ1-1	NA	CASRVDGLNTEAFF	TGTGCCAGTAGGGTGGACGGACTTAACACTGAAGCTTTCTTT